A selection of T cell receptor beta chains follows, all from one sample in a study of blood T cell repertoires in COVID-19. Using immunoSEQ multiplex PCR, the repertoire was profiled, and TCRdb retains in-frame clones only, with some absent. The repertoire holds 200,000 or so clones, around three quarters seen once, with 15% to 20% in the top ten. The specimen sequenced was peripheral blood. The receptors originated from a man aged 55 to 70 with active or convalescent COVID-19. CDR3s include the opening cysteine and the closing phenylalanine or tryptophan. Each record gives: V gene, J gene, D gene, clone size, CDR3 protein, CDR3 DNA. The D gene is left open where the match is weak. Not every row has a clone size; where given, it reads once, few, many or a size class.

>TRBV4-2|TRBJ2-1|.|.
CASSQATTGEDNEQFF
TGTGCCAGCAGCCAAGCTACGACGGGAGAAGATAATGAGCAGTTCTTC
>TRBV4-1|TRBJ2-3|.|.
CASSQDLAHTDTQYF
TGCGCCAGCAGCCAAGATCTAGCCCACACAGATACGCAGTATTTT
>TRBV20-1|TRBJ2-7|.|.
CSASFVRRPYEQYF
TGCAGTGCTAGTTTTGTCCGGAGGCCCTACGAGCAGTACTTC
>TRBV28|TRBJ1-2|.|.
CASSPPQGPNYGYTF
TGTGCCAGCAGTCCCCCTCAGGGGCCTAACTATGGCTACACCTTC
>TRBV20-1|TRBJ2-5|TRBD1|.
CSASWVRGQETQYF
TGCAGTGCTAGTTGGGTCAGGGGGCAAGAGACCCAGTACTTC
>TRBV2|TRBJ2-2|.|once
CASSISSSSNTGELFF
TGTGCCAGCAGTATCTCTAGCAGTTCGAACACCGGGGAGCTGTTTTTT
>TRBV12-3/TRBV12-4|TRBJ2-2|.|.
CASSLARAGELFF
TGTGCCAGCAGTTTAGCACGCGCCGGGGAGCTGTTTTTT
>TRBV15|TRBJ2-7|TRBD2|.
CATSRDSLADYEQYF
TGTGCCACCAGCAGAGATTCGCTAGCGGACTACGAGCAGTACTTC
>TRBV29-1|TRBJ2-5|.|.
CSVEGGNPPETQYF
TGCAGCGTTGAGGGCGGGAACCCCCCAGAGACCCAGTACTTC
>TRBV11-3|TRBJ2-5|TRBD2|.
CASSFRASGQETQYF
TGTGCCAGCAGCTTTCGGGCTAGCGGTCAAGAGACCCAGTACTTC
>TRBV28|TRBJ1-2|TRBD1|.
CASRQNRGIGYGYTF
TGTGCCAGCAGACAAAACAGGGGCATTGGCTATGGCTACACCTTC
>TRBV10-3|TRBJ1-1|.|.
CAIGRGEVGNTEAFF
TGTGCCATCGGAAGGGGCGAAGTGGGGAACACTGAAGCTTTCTTT
>TRBV6-2/TRBV6-3|TRBJ1-2|.|.
CASSRDFQRGYTF
TGTGCCAGCAGTCGGGACTTCCAGAGGGGCTACACCTTC
>TRBV5-5|TRBJ1-5|.|.
CASSLDLQNQPQHF
TGTGCCAGCAGCTTGGATCTGCAGAATCAGCCCCAGCATTTT
>TRBV23-1|TRBJ2-1|TRBD2|.
CASSQPGLAGPSSYNEQFF
TGCGCCAGCAGTCAGCCGGGACTAGCGGGTCCGAGCTCCTACAATGAGCAGTTCTTC
>TRBV24-1|TRBJ1-2|.|.
CATSDNQSPYGYTF
TGTGCCACCAGTGATAACCAGTCACCCTATGGCTACACCTTC
>TRBV6-5|TRBJ1-1|TRBD1|many
CAESQGGGAEAFF
TGTGCCGAGTCGCAGGGGGGAGGCGCTGAAGCTTTCTTT
>TRBV12-3/TRBV12-4|TRBJ2-5|.|.
CASREGREKTQYF
TGTGCCAGCAGAGAGGGTCGGGAGAAGACCCAGTACTTC
>TRBV7-3|TRBJ2-5|TRBD1|.
CASSFTGGGETQYF
TGTGCCAGCAGCTTTACAGGGGGTGGGGAGACCCAGTACTTC
>TRBV5-1|TRBJ1-2|TRBD1|few
CASSLGQGDGYTF
TGCGCCAGCAGCTTGGGACAGGGCGATGGCTACACCTTC
>TRBV18|TRBJ1-2|TRBD1|.
CASSPGTDFSYGYTF
TGTGCCAGCTCACCCGGGACAGATTTCTCCTATGGCTACACCTTC
>TRBV6-1|TRBJ2-7|.|few
CASSERWRVDSHEQYF
TGTGCCAGCAGTGAAAGGTGGAGAGTGGACAGCCACGAGCAGTACTTC
>TRBV18|TRBJ2-1|.|.
CASSPSYNEQFF
TGTGCCAGCTCACCGAGCTACAATGAGCAGTTCTTC
>TRBV19|TRBJ1-4|.|once
CASSAPITGREKLFF
TGTGCCAGTAGTGCCCCAATTACGGGTCGAGAAAAACTGTTTTTT
>TRBV27|TRBJ2-5|.|.
CASSLAGYQETQYF
TGTGCCAGCAGTTTAGCGGGATACCAAGAGACCCAGTACTTC
>TRBV4-1|TRBJ1-5|.|.
CASSQGAAHLSNQPQHF
TGCGCCAGCAGCCAAGGCGCCGCGCATCTTAGCAATCAGCCCCAGCATTTT
>TRBV2|TRBJ1-1|.|.
CASSALGGDTEAFF
TGTGCCAGCAGCGCCCTGGGAGGGGACACTGAAGCTTTCTTT
>TRBV7-2|TRBJ2-3|TRBD2|once
CASSARRELDTQYF
TGTGCCAGCAGCGCCAGGCGGGAGTTAGATACGCAGTATTTT
>TRBV20-1|TRBJ2-7|.|.
CSARQDYEQYF
TGCAGTGCTCGACAGGACTACGAGCAGTACTTC
>TRBV4-1|TRBJ2-4|.|.
CASSPTLPGVKNIQYF
TGCGCCAGCAGCCCGACTCTACCTGGTGTCAAAAACATTCAGTACTTC
>TRBV2|TRBJ2-7|TRBD2|.
CASSEGLAAYEQYF
TGTGCCAGCAGTGAAGGACTAGCAGCCTACGAGCAGTACTTC
>TRBV4-3|TRBJ2-1|TRBD1|once
CASSQDLTGGYNEQFF
TGCGCCAGCAGCCAAGATTTAACAGGGGGCTACAATGAGCAGTTCTTC
>TRBV9|TRBJ2-2|.|.
CASRDNSGDTGELFF
TGTGCCAGCAGAGACAATAGCGGAGACACCGGGGAGCTGTTTTTT
>TRBV2|TRBJ2-7|.|.
CASIGGAQEQYF
TGTGCCAGCATTGGGGGGGCGCAAGAGCAGTACTTC
>TRBV9|TRBJ1-1|.|few
CASSASIDQGTEAFF
TGTGCCAGCAGCGCATCCATAGACCAGGGCACTGAAGCTTTCTTT
>TRBV7-3|TRBJ1-2|.|.
CASSLVAGTNYGYTF
TGTGCCAGCAGCTTAGTTGCCGGGACTAACTATGGCTACACCTTC
>TRBV5-1|TRBJ2-3|.|.
CATGREKQDTQYF
TGCGCCACTGGACGGGAGAAGCAAGATACGCAGTATTTT
>TRBV28|TRBJ2-5|TRBD1|.
CASSISTGGETQYF
TGTGCCAGCAGTATCTCGACAGGGGGAGAGACCCAGTACTTC
>TRBV6-4|TRBJ2-3|.|.
CASSVDGTHTDTQYF
TGTGCCAGCAGTGTCGACGGGACTCACACAGATACGCAGTATTTT
>TRBV14|TRBJ2-2|.|.
CASSHYSAGELFF
TGTGCCAGCAGCCATTACAGTGCCGGGGAGCTGTTTTTT
>TRBV7-9|TRBJ2-1|TRBD2|few
CASSFSGGPSYNEQFF
TGTGCCAGCAGCTTCTCGGGAGGGCCCTCCTACAATGAGCAGTTCTTC
>TRBV28|TRBJ1-4|.|.
CASRGHGKHNEKLFF
TGTGCCTCTCGTGGGCATGGAAAACATAATGAAAAACTGTTTTTT
>TRBV19|TRBJ2-1|.|.
CASSPGVRDEQFF
TGTGCCAGTAGTCCGGGGGTCCGGGACGAGCAGTTCTTC